This entry is about one T cell receptor (beta chain). The target antigen is unknown. Germline assignment: CDR1 SQVTM and CDR2 ANQGSEA. Deletions cut 7 bases from V and 6 bases from J, with 10 bases between. This CDR3 comprises 11 residues. This specimen belongs to a study of CD8+ T cells in alopecia areata. As for the study in general: Treated patients were given oral tofacitinib, which was dosed at 5 to 10 mg twice daily. Study outcomes and limitations: Scalp samples also yield sequences of resident alphabeta T cells from normal skin.

RNA was extracted and reverse transcribed into cDNA as the sequencing template. Using immunoSEQ multiplex PCR, the repertoire was profiled, and TCRdb retains in-frame clones only, with some absent. The sample carries roughly 250,000 clones, about two thirds recorded once. Patients with alopecia areata provided lesional scalp punch biopsies as well as peripheral blood. The sequence was obtained from a human donor with alopecia areata. The chain employs TRBV29-1 and TRBJ2-1; D might be TRBD1 or TRBD2, each matching 5 bases. The sequenced sample was CD4+ T cells sorted from blood, obtained at week 0. The DNA of the CDR3 is TGCAGCGCCGCGAGGGGCAATGAGCAGTTCTTC. Protein sequence: CSAARGNEQFF.